The 16 T cell receptor beta chains presented below share a single source sample, sequenced in a study of blood T cell repertoires in COVID-19. Sequencing used immunoSEQ multiplex PCR; TCRdb keeps in-frame clones, though not all of them. Of 45,000 to 70,000 clones listed, approximately 87% are singletons. Sequenced material: peripheral blood. Source of these receptors: a woman aged 60-75 years with COVID-19, enrolled during active disease.

This sequence joins TRBV6-5 and TRBJ1-2; 7 nucleotides align to TRBD1. Looked up from germline, CDR1 is MNHEY and CDR2 is SVGAGI. The length of the CDR3 is 13 residues. The J segment lost 7 bases and the V segment lost 7 bases, leaving 9 bases of the junction unmatched. The CDR3 coding sequence is TGTGCCAGCACCAGGGGGGAGGTCGGTGGCTACACCTTC. Its protein product is CASTRGEVGGYTF.

CDR3 sequence reads: CASRGVTGGSYNEQFF. CDR3 DNA: TGTGCCAGCAGGGGGGTGACAGGGGGCTCCTACAATGAGCAGTTCTTC. The rearrangement uses TRBV25-1 and TRBJ2-1; 9 nucleotides agree with TRBD1. CDR3 length: 16 residues. Germline V gene data show CDR1 as MGHDK and CDR2 as SYGVNS. V lost 6 bases, J lost 0 bases, and 6 bases stayed unmatched.

The rearrangement links TRBV2 to TRBJ1-1; the D gene is possibly TRBD1 (6 bases). CDR1 SNHLY and CDR2 FYNNEI come from the germline V gene. CDR3 length: 13 residues. Trimming pared 6 bases from V and 6 bases from J, leaving 14 bases between. The CDR3 region has the DNA TGTGCCAGCAGCGTCAGGGGAATCGCTGAAGCTTTCTTT. Translated, it gives CASSVRGIAEAFF.

The chain has TRBV5-6 and TRBJ1-1; D unclear. V lost 0 bases and J 7 bases, leaving 13 bases between the germline ends. This CDR3 comprises 14 residues. The germline CDR1 and CDR2 sequences are SGHDT and YYEEEE. The CDR3 protein is CASSLARGFIEAFF. In nucleotides, the CDR3 is TGTGCCAGCAGCTTGGCCAGAGGGTTTATTGAAGCTTTCTTT.

The gene calls are TRBV2 and TRBJ2-7; D unresolved. The germline gives CDR1 SNHLY, CDR2 FYNNEI. The CDR3 is 13 amino acids. V gave up 6 bases and J gave up 1 base, with 10 bases separating them. The CDR3 DNA reads as TGTGCCAGCAGGGGCCAGGCGTCCTACGAGCAGTACTTC. Protein sequence: CASRGQASYEQYF.

The V call is TRBV29-1, the J call TRBJ2-4, with TRBD1 as a possible D gene (7 bases). The CDR3 is made up of 14 amino acids. Germline values: CDR1 SQVTM, CDR2 ANQGSEA. V lost 5 bases to trimming and J lost 1 base, with 12 bases between them. CDR3 protein: CSVSGGMAKNIQYF. Here the CDR3 DNA reads TGCAGCGTTTCAGGGGGGATGGCCAAAAACATTCAGTACTTC. Full variable domain (missing parts from reference TRBV29-1 and TRBJ2-4): SAVISQKPSRDICQRGTSLTIQCQVDSQVTMMFWYRQQPGQSLTLIATANQGSEATYESGFVIDKFPISRPNLTFSTLTVSNMSPEDSSIYLCSVSGGMAKNIQYFGAGTRLSVL.

The chain links TRBV24-1 to TRBJ1-2; TRBD1 is a possible D gene (5 bases). The germline V gene has CDR1 KGHDR and CDR2 SFDVKD. Between the trimmed V and J ends, which lost 3 bases and 7 bases, there was a span of 20 bases. This CDR3 is built from 16 residues. The CDR3 coding sequence is TGTGCCACCAGTGATCCGGGGGTGGATGGCATCACTGGCTACACCTTC. This encodes CATSDPGVDGITGYTF.

The V gene is TRBV6-6, the J gene TRBJ1-5, with a possible D match to TRBD1 (5 bases). The CDR3 runs to 13 residues. Germline CDR1 and CDR2: MNHNY and SVGAGI (reference sequence). The V end was cut by 7 bases, the J end by 5 bases, with 12 bases between. The CDR3 sequence is CASTYVGHQPQHF. The CDR3 nucleotides are TGTGCCAGCACCTACGTGGGGCATCAGCCCCAGCATTTT.

This sequence joins TRBV9 and TRBJ1-1, with TRBD1 matching 8 bases. Germline V gives CDR1 SGDLS, CDR2 YYNGEE. V lost 4 bases, J lost 1 base, and 9 bases stayed unmatched. This CDR3 has 16 amino acids. CDR3 DNA: TGTGCCAGCAGCCACCGGACAGGGCGGGGGAACACTGAAGCTTTCTTT. Translated: CASSHRTGRGNTEAFF.

The chain couples TRBV14 to TRBJ2-7, with D possibly TRBD1 on 6 matching bases. CDR3 length: 13 residues. Between the trimmed V and J ends, which lost 4 bases and 3 bases, there was a span of 10 bases. Germline-derived CDR1 and CDR2 are SGHDN and FVKESK. This CDR3 is CASSLGQYYEQYF. Written as DNA, the CDR3 is TGTGCCAGCAGCCTTGGACAGTACTACGAGCAGTACTTC. Full variable domain (missing parts from reference TRBV14 and TRBJ2-7): EAGVTQFPSHSVIEKGQTVTLRCDPISGHDNLYWYRRVMGKEIKFLLHFVKESKQDESGMPNNRFLAERTGGTYSTLKVQPAELEDSGVYFCASSLGQYYEQYFGPGTRLTVT.

This chain connects TRBV10-3 to TRBJ1-4; no firm D call. V lost 8 bases to trimming and J lost 5 bases, with 9 bases between them. The CDR3 sequence is 12 residues long. CDR1 and CDR2 (germline): ENHRY, SYGVKD. The DNA of the CDR3 is TGTGCCATCGGTCGGGAAAATGAAAAACTGTTTTTT. Translating it yields CAIGRENEKLFF.

The chain is built from TRBV7-3 and TRBJ1-1; D is ambiguous. CDR1 and CDR2 (germline): SGHTA, FQGTGA. Trimming took off 1 base at V and 1 base at J, with 10 bases between the two ends. This CDR3 spans 15 amino acids. The CDR3 coding sequence is TGTGCCAGCAGCTTAATGCAGGCGGGGAACACTGAAGCTTTCTTT. The encoded protein is CASSLMQAGNTEAFF.

This chain uses TRBV5-1 with TRBJ2-5; 7 nucleotides match TRBD2. With V trimmed by 4 bases and J by 5 bases, 11 bases remained unmatched. Per the germline V gene, CDR1 is SGHRS and CDR2 is YFSETQ. This CDR3 comprises 15 residues. CDR3 residues: CASSMTSRSGETQYF. For the CDR3, the DNA is TGCGCCAGCAGCATGACTAGCAGGTCGGGGGAGACCCAGTACTTC.

The rearrangement links TRBV7-2 to TRBJ2-1; no firm D call. The CDR3 is 14 amino acids. V dropped 1 base and J dropped 7 bases, with 11 bases sitting between them. The germline V gene has CDR1 SGHTA and CDR2 FQGNSA. CDR3 amino acids: CASSLERLANEQFF. Here the CDR3 DNA reads TGTGCCAGCAGCTTAGAGCGTTTGGCGAATGAGCAGTTCTTC.

This chain uses TRBV6-6 with TRBJ2-3, with D tentatively TRBD2 (5 bases). Trimming shortened V by 10 bases and J by 2 bases, and 13 bases separated the two germline ends. The CDR3 covers 13 residues. Germline V gene data show CDR1 as MNHNY and CDR2 as SVGAGI (reference sequence). The CDR3 bases are TGTGCCACCCGGTGGGAGTCCACAGATACGCAGTATTTT. Amino acid sequence: CATRWESTDTQYF.

This chain joins TRBV6-4 and TRBJ2-1; 11 nucleotides line up with TRBD2. The CDR3 consists of 15 residues. The germline CDR1 and CDR2 sequences are MRHNA and SNTAGT. Losses at the gene ends were 2 bases for V and 5 bases for J; bases not matched to a gene: 2. Here the CDR3 DNA reads TGTGCCAGCAGTGACGGGACTAGCGGCAACAATGAGCAGTTCTTC. It encodes CASSDGTSGNNEQFF.